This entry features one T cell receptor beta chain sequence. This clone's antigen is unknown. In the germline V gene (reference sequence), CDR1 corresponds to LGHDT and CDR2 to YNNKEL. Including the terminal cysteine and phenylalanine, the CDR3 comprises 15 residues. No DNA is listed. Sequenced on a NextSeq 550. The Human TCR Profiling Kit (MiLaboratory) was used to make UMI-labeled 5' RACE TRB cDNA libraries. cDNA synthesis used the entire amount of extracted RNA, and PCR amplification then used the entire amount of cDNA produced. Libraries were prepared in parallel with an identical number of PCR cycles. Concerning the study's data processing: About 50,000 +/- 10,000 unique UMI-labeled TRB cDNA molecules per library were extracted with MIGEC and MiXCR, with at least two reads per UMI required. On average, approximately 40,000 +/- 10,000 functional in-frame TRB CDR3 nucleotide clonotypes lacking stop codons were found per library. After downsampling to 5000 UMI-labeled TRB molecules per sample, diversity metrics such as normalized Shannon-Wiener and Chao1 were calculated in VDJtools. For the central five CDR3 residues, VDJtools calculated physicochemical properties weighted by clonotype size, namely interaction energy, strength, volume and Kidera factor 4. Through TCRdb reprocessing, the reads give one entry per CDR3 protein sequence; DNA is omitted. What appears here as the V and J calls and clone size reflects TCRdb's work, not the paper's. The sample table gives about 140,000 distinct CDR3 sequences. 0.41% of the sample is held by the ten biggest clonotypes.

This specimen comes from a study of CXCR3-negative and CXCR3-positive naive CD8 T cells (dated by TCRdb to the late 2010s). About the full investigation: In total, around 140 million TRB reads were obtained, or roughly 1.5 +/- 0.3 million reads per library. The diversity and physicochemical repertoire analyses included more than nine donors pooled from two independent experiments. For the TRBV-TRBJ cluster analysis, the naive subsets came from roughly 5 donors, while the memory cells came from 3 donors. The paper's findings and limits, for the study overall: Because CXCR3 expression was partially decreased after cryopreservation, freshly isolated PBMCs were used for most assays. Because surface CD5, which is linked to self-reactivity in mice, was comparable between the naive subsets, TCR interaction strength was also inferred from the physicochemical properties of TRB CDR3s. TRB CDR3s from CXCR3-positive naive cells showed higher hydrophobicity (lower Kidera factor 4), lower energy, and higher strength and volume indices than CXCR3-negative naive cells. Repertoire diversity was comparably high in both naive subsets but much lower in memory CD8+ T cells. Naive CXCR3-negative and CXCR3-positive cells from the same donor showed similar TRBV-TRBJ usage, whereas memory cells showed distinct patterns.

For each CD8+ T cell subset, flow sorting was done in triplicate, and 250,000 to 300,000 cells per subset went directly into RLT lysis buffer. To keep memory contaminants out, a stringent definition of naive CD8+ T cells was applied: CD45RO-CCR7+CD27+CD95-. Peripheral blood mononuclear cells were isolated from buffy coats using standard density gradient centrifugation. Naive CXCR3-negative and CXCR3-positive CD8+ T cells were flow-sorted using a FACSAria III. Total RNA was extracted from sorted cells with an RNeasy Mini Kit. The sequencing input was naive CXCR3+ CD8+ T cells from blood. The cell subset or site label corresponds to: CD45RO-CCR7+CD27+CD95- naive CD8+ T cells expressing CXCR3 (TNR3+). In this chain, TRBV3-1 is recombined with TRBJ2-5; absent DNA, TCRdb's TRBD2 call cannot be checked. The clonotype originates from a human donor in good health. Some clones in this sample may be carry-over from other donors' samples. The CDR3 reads CASSQTPPRQETQYF.